Each of the 17 T cell receptor beta chains below was sequenced from the same sample in a study of shared clonotypes between healthy human individuals. Profiled with immunoSEQ multiplex PCR; TCRdb holds only in-frame clones, not every one. The sample records about 480,000 clones, approximately 79% being singletons. The sequencing input was PBMCs. The source is a woman aged 40 to 50 in good health. Some clones in this sample may be carry-over from other donors' samples.

The chain couples TRBV30 to TRBJ1-5; 10 nucleotides agree with TRBD1. V shed 5 bases, J shed 7 bases, and the junction held 8 bases outside the gene matches. CDR3 length: 14 amino acids. The germline V gene encodes CDR1 GTSNPN and CDR2 SVGIG (reference sequence). The CDR3 reads CAWQTGGFQQPQHF. The CDR3 nucleotides read TGTGCCTGGCAGACAGGGGGCTTTCAACAGCCCCAGCATTTT.

The chain uses TRBV5-4 and TRBJ2-5, with no clear D. V lost 4 bases to trimming and J lost 0 bases, with 7 bases between them. Germline CDR1 reads SGHNT; CDR2 reads YYREEE (reference sequence). The CDR3 loop spans 13 amino acids. CDR3 protein: CASSRVNQETQYF. CDR3 bases: TGTGCCAGCAGCCGGGTTAACCAAGAGACCCAGTACTTC.

The chain links TRBV27 to TRBJ2-3; D not resolved. Germline loops: CDR1 MNHEY, CDR2 SMNVEV (reference sequence). Trimming removed 5 bases at V and 5 bases at J, with 11 bases between. The CDR3 spans 13 residues. CDR3 sequence (DNA): TGTGCCAGCAGTACCCGCCCACGAGATACGCAGTATTTT. This sequence encodes CASSTRPRDTQYF.

The V gene is TRBV9, the J gene TRBJ2-1; D call uncertain. The CDR3 loop spans 12 amino acids. The germline V gene encodes CDR1 SGDLS and CDR2 YYNGEE. V lost 2 bases to trimming and J lost 5 bases, with 5 bases between them. CDR3: CASSVSDNEQFF. CDR3 in DNA: TGTGCCAGCAGCGTGAGCGACAATGAGCAGTTCTTC.

The chain employs TRBV10-3 and TRBJ2-5; D may match TRBD1 or TRBD2 (5 bases each). The length of the CDR3 is 15 residues. Trimming pared 0 bases from V and 5 bases from J, leaving 13 bases between. Germline V gene data show CDR1 as ENHRY and CDR2 as SYGVKD. The CDR3 DNA is TGTGCCATCAGTGAGTCGGGGACGCCGGAGGAGACCCAGTACTTC. It encodes CAISESGTPEETQYF.

This clone came up a few times. This chain uses TRBV28 with TRBJ2-7; D is tentatively TRBD1 or TRBD2 (7 bases each). The germline CDR1 and CDR2 sequences are MDHEN and SYDVKM. The V end lost 7 bases, the J end lost 2 bases, and 18 bases lay between the germline ends. This CDR3 comprises 15 residues. The CDR3 sequence: CASNPPGGGTYEQYF. The CDR3 nucleotides are TGTGCCAGCAATCCGCCAGGGGGGGGGACCTACGAGCAGTACTTC.

CDR3: CASRDREYNEQFF. As DNA, the CDR3 is TGCGCCAGCAGGGACAGGGAGTACAATGAGCAGTTCTTC. This chain uses TRBV4-1 with TRBJ2-1; 8 positions agree with TRBD1. This CDR3 contains 13 residues. The V and J ends lost 6 bases and 4 bases, in that order; junction bases with no gene match: 2. Germline lookup yields CDR1 MGHRA and CDR2 YSYEKL.

The DNA for the CDR3 is TGCGCCAGCAGCCAAGGGACTAGCGGGAGGACCAGGGATGAGCAGTTCTTC. Translation: CASSQGTSGRTRDEQFF. The V gene is TRBV4-1, the J gene TRBJ2-1; 14 bases agree with TRBD2. CDR1 is MGHRA, CDR2 YSYEKL, per germline. The CDR3 extends over 17 amino acids. The junction had 7 bases not matched to a gene; V was cut back by 1 base and J by 8 bases.

The genes are TRBV5-1 and TRBJ2-3, with 8 bases identical to TRBD1. Germline lookup yields CDR1 SGHRS and CDR2 YFSETQ. The CDR3 runs 16 residues. The V segment lost 4 bases and the J segment 0 bases; nucleotides outside the gene matches: 7. The CDR3 here is CASSPGQEISTDTQYF. The CDR3, as DNA: TGCGCCAGCAGCCCGGGACAGGAAATAAGCACAGATACGCAGTATTTT.

The chain employs TRBV19 and TRBJ2-2; the D gene is possibly TRBD1 (6 bases). CDR3 size: 14 residues. Trimming shortened V by 7 bases and J by 0 bases, and 9 bases separated the two germline ends. From germline, CDR1 is LNHDA and CDR2 SQIVND (reference sequence). The CDR3 DNA reads as TGTGCCAGTATTGGGACACCGAACACCGGGGAGCTGTTTTTT. Its translation is CASIGTPNTGELFF.

This clone has a single count. The chain is built from TRBV6-1 and TRBJ1-1, with D hard to call. The CDR3 is made up of 12 amino acids. V was clipped by 1 base and J by 6 bases, with 6 bases between them. Per germline, CDR1 MNHNS and CDR2 SASEGT. The CDR3 nucleotides read TGTGCCAGCAGTGAAGGCGTAGCTGAAGCTTTCTTT. This sequence encodes CASSEGVAEAFF.

V usage is TRBV7-9 and J usage is TRBJ1-5; no clear D. The CDR3 sequence is 14 residues long. Trimming took 1 base from V and 7 from J, leaving 11 bases between them. Germline-derived CDR1 and CDR2 are SEHNR and FQNEAQ (reference sequence). The CDR3 DNA sequence: TGTGCCAGCAGCTTAGAGGGTGGGTCGCAGCCCCAGCATTTT. This codes for CASSLEGGSQPQHF.

The chain carries TRBV10-3 and TRBJ2-7; TRBD2 agrees at 7 bases. The CDR3 runs to 17 residues. V was pared by 7 bases and J by 7 bases, with 22 bases of the junction left unmatched. Germline V lookup: CDR1 ENHRY, CDR2 SYGVKD. CDR3 nucleotides: TGTGCCATCACCCCCACCCGGGCGCGGGGGAGTCTGGGTGAGCAGTACTTC. Protein: CAITPTRARGSLGEQYF.

The gene calls are TRBV9 and TRBJ2-3; a weak D match, TRBD2 (6 bases). V was trimmed by 0 bases and J by 2 bases, leaving 13 bases between them. The germline gives CDR1 SGDLS, CDR2 YYNGEE. The CDR3 length is 16 residues. CDR3 nucleotide sequence: TGTGCCAGCAGCGTAGGAGGGACTGGTCCCACAGATACGCAGTATTTT. Protein sequence: CASSVGGTGPTDTQYF.

The chain is built from TRBV5-1 and TRBJ2-5; D is perhaps TRBD1 (6 bases). This CDR3 region has 15 residues. Trimming removed 4 bases from V and 5 bases from J, with 18 bases in between. Germline values: CDR1 SGHRS, CDR2 YFSETQ. The CDR3: CASSGGGEAWETQYF. The CDR3 nucleotides are TGCGCCAGCAGCGGGGGCGGTGAAGCTTGGGAGACCCAGTACTTC.

This chain links TRBV5-5 with TRBJ1-1, with 9 bases identical to TRBD1. CDR1 is SGHKS and CDR2 is YYEKEE in the germline V gene (reference sequence). After removal of 2 bases from V and 4 bases from J, the junction contained 6 bases not matched to a gene. This CDR3 contains 15 residues. DNA for the CDR3: TGTGCCAGCAGCTTCGGGGACAGGGTGGTCACTGAAGCTTTCTTT. It translates to CASSFGDRVVTEAFF.

The chain recombines TRBV18 with TRBJ1-2; no clear D gene. The germline gives CDR1 KGHSH, CDR2 LQKENI. The CDR3 is made up of 13 amino acids. Trimming took 3 bases from V and 2 from J, leaving 7 bases between them. The CDR3 loop is CASSPGLNYGYTF. The CDR3, as DNA: TGTGCCAGCTCACCTGGATTAAACTATGGCTACACCTTC.